This TCR beta chain was documented in a study of T cell responses to AZD1222 COVID-19 vaccine. Overall study results and limits: Researchers report vaccine-associated CD4 TCRs spanning spike, with dominance at 160-218 and 743-854. There were repertoire samples only from the period after the peak T cell response. Reports indicate that nearly half of spike-specific TCRs are directed at unmutated variant regions. An increase in Spike-specific TCR breadth and depth was observed after two AZD1222 doses.

Repertoires were generated with immunoSEQ multiplex PCR, while TCRdb's copy carries only in-frame clones and drops some. The table has tens of thousands of clones, around 85% seen once. A word on this clone: Its antigen is as yet unknown.

The germline gives CDR1 SGHTA, CDR2 FQGNSA. CDR3 size: 16 residues. The junction had 7 bases not matched to a gene; V was cut back by 1 base and J by 2 bases. The chain joins TRBV7-2 to TRBJ1-1; 7 bases align to TRBD1. The source is an adult in good health. The sequencing used peripheral blood, collected on day 0 of AZD1222 vaccination. The CDR3 DNA reads TGTGCCAGCAGCTTAGACCTTGGACAGGCTAACACTGAAGCTTTCTTT. Translated, it gives CASSLDLGQANTEAFF.